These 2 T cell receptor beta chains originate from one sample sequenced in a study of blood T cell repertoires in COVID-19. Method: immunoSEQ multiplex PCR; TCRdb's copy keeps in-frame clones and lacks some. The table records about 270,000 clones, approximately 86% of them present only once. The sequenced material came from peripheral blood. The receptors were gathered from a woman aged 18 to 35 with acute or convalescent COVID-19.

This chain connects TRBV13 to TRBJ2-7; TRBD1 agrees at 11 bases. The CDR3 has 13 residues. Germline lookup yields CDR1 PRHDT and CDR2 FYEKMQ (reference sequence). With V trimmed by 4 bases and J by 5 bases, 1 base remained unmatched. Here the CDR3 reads CASSWGQGDEQYF. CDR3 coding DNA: TGTGCCAGCAGCTGGGGACAGGGGGACGAGCAGTACTTC.

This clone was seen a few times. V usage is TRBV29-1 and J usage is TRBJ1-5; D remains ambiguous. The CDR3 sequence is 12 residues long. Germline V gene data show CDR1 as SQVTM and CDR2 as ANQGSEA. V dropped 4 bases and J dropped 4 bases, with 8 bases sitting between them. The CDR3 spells CSVGDLNQPQHF. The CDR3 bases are TGCAGCGTTGGCGACTTGAATCAGCCCCAGCATTTT.